The rows below give T cell receptor beta chains drawn from one sample of a study of TIL therapy for anti-PD-1-resistant metastatic lung cancer. This table comes from immunoSEQ multiplex PCR, and its TCRdb copy is limited to in-frame clones, with some not included. This repertoire shows some 43,000 clones, around three quarters found once; its top ten account for more than 13%. Specimen: blood, collected at baseline. These receptors all come from a man aged 70 or older with non-small cell lung cancer. Each CDR3 is given with its conserved first and last residue. The D gene is left open where the match is weak. Clone size, where shown, is once, few, many, or a class for clones that have expanded.

TRBD2 | TRBJ2-1 | TRBV7-2 | . | TGTGCGACCGGGGGTCTAAGCGGGAGGAGCCACAATGAGCAGTTCTTC | CATGGLSGRSHNEQFF
TRBD1 | TRBJ1-1 | TRBV6-5 | . | TGTGCCAGCAACGAACAGGGGAAGAACACTGAAGCTTTCTTT | CASNEQGKNTEAFF
. | TRBJ1-5 | TRBV4-3 | . | TGCGCCAGCAGCCAAGAGACCAATCAGCCCCAGCATTTT | CASSQETNQPQHF
. | TRBJ2-5 | TRBV14 | . | TGTGCCAGCAGCCAGAACAGGGCGCAAGAGACCCAGTACTTC | CASSQNRAQETQYF
. | TRBJ2-6 | TRBV7-3 | . | TGTGCCAGCAGCTTAATCGCCAGCTCCCTCTCTGGGGCCAACGTCCTGACTTTC | CASSLIASSLSGANVLTF
TRBD2 | TRBJ2-3 | TRBV10-1 | . | TGCGCCAGCAGTGATAATAGCGGGACCACAGATACGCAGTATTTT | CASSDNSGTTDTQYF
TRBD2 | TRBJ2-5 | TRBV14 | . | TGTGCCAGCAGCTATTCGACTAGCGGGAGCAAGACCCAGTACTTC | CASSYSTSGSKTQYF
TRBD1 | TRBJ2-5 | TRBV19 | . | TGTGCCAGTAGTATACTCTCCCCGGGACAGGGGGCCGGAGAGACCCAGTACTTC | CASSILSPGQGAGETQYF
TRBD1 | TRBJ2-2 | TRBV18 | . | TGTGCCAGCTCCTACGGACAGGGGGCTATCGGGGAGCTGTTTTTT | CASSYGQGAIGELFF
. | TRBJ2-7 | TRBV21-1 | . | TGTGCCAGCAGCTTTGGACAGAAAAGAACCTACGAGCAGTACTTC | CASSFGQKRTYEQYF
TRBD2 | TRBJ2-7 | TRBV14 | . | TGTGCCAGCAGCCAAGAATTACTAGCGGGAGGAAGTGAGCAGTACTTC | CASSQELLAGGSEQYF
. | TRBJ2-3 | TRBV6-1 | . | TGTGCCAGCAGCTTGACGGCTAGCACAGATACGCAGTATTTT | CASSLTASTDTQYF
. | TRBJ1-2 | TRBV1 | . | TGCACCAGCAGCCAAGCGCCGCGTTACAGGGGGCGCGGGGGCTACACCTTC | CTSSQAPRYRGRGGYTF
. | TRBJ1-1 | TRBV30 | . | TGTGCCTGGAGTGTACGGGAGAACACTGAAGCTTTCTTT | CAWSVRENTEAFF
. | TRBJ2-7 | TRBV20-1 | . | TGCAGTGCCCAGGGCCCCTACGAGCAGTACTTC | CSAQGPYEQYF
. | TRBJ2-7 | TRBV7-9 | . | TGTGCCAGCAGCTTAGGGTTGGGGGCTGGCTACGAGCAGTACTTC | CASSLGLGAGYEQYF
. | TRBJ1-4 | TRBV27 | . | TGTGCCAGCAGTCGCTCAGGGGCGGGTGAAAAACTGTTTTTT | CASSRSGAGEKLFF
TRBD2 | TRBJ2-1 | TRBV18 | . | TGTGCCAGCTCACCAGAGGGAGGGCCCCGTGAGCAGTTCTTC | CASSPEGGPREQFF
TRBD1 | TRBJ2-2 | TRBV19 | . | TGTGCCAGTAAACAGGGGACCGGGGAGCTGTTTTTT | CASKQGTGELFF
. | TRBJ2-7 | TRBV27 | . | TGTGCCAGCAGTCCCTCCGGGACTCCCTACGAGCAGTACTTC | CASSPSGTPYEQYF
. | TRBJ1-5 | TRBV2 | . | TGTGCCAGCAGTGAGGACCAGGGTCGCCAGCCCCAGCATTTT | CASSEDQGRQPQHF
TRBD1 | TRBJ2-4 | TRBV9 | once | TGTGCCAGCAGCGCCGGGACAGGGTCTAACATTCAGTACTTC | CASSAGTGSNIQYF
TRBD1 | TRBJ1-2 | TRBV19 | . | TGTGCCAGTAGTAAGCGGGACAGCTATGGCTACACCTTC | CASSKRDSYGYTF
TRBD2 | TRBJ2-1 | TRBV28 | once | TGTGCCAGCAGCCGACGGATAGCGGGAGTACATGAGCAGTTCTTC | CASSRRIAGVHEQFF
. | TRBJ2-1 | TRBV10-3 | . | TGTGCCATCAGTGAGTCAGCCAGAAGGTTCTCCTACAATGAGCAGTTCTTC | CAISESARRFSYNEQFF
. | TRBJ1-5 | TRBV18 | . | TGTGCCAGCTCACCACCGGGACCTCGGTCAGCGGGCAGCGGTCAGCCCCAGCATTTT | CASSPPGPRSAGSGQPQHF
TRBD2 | TRBJ2-5 | TRBV6-4 | once | TGTGCCAGCAGTGACCCGCGGGAGGGCCGAGAGACCCAGTACTTC | CASSDPREGRETQYF
TRBD2 | TRBJ2-3 | TRBV9 | . | TGTGCCAGCAGCGTACTCCTCGGAGCGGGAGGCACAGATACGCAGTATTTT | CASSVLLGAGGTDTQYF
. | TRBJ1-1 | TRBV6-6 | . | TGTGCCAGCAGTGACTCAGGGAAGAACACTGAAGCTTTCTTT | CASSDSGKNTEAFF
. | TRBJ2-7 | TRBV28 | few | TGTGCCAGCAGCGCCTCGAGGAACGAGCAGTACTTC | CASSASRNEQYF
. | TRBJ2-1 | TRBV4-2 | . | TGTGCCAGCAGCCATGGTGCTGGGGACCATTTTAGGAATGAGCAGTTCTTC | CASSHGAGDHFRNEQFF
. | TRBJ1-1 | TRBV27 | . | TGTGCCAGCAGTTTATCGAGGAACACTGAAGCTTTCTTT | CASSLSRNTEAFF
TRBD1 | TRBJ2-2 | TRBV7-9 | once | TGTGCCAGCAGCTCCCAGACAGGGGGTAACACCGGGGAGCTGTTTTTT | CASSSQTGGNTGELFF
. | TRBJ2-1 | TRBV7-6 | . | TGTGCCAGCAGACGTCTAGTAGATGAGCAGTTCTTC | CASRRLVDEQFF
. | TRBJ1-5 | TRBV7-9 | . | TGTGCCAGCAGCCCCAGTAACAGAGATCAGCCCCAGCATTTT | CASSPSNRDQPQHF
TRBD2 | TRBJ2-7 | TRBV9 | . | TGTGCCAGCAGCGTAGAAAGCGGGAGCTCCTACGAGCAGTACTTC | CASSVESGSSYEQYF
. | TRBJ2-2 | TRBV7-2 | . | TGTGCCAGCAGCTTAGGGTCGAGGAGGACCGGGGAGCTGTTTTTT | CASSLGSRRTGELFF
TRBD1 | TRBJ2-7 | TRBV7-8 | . | TGTGCCAGCAGCTTAAGGGACAGGGTACACGAGCAGTACTTC | CASSLRDRVHEQYF
TRBD1 | TRBJ1-2 | TRBV18 | . | TGTGCCAGCTCACCGATAGGACAGGATTCTTATGGCTACACCTTC | CASSPIGQDSYGYTF
. | TRBJ1-3 | TRBV15 | . | TGTGCCACCAGCAGAACCCATGGGGGGATATCGGTGGGAAACACCATATATTTT | CATSRTHGGISVGNTIYF
TRBD1 | TRBJ2-6 | TRBV5-1 | . | TGCGCCAGCAGCCATGACAGGGCTGGGGCCAACGTCCTGACTTTC | CASSHDRAGANVLTF